Shown below are 19 T cell receptor beta chains from a single sample sequenced in a study of T cells after yellow fever vaccination. From the 5' RACE reads, TCRdb called clonotypes with MiXCR, one entry per CDR3 protein. The data show approximately 27,000 distinct CDR3 sequences, 5.5% seen once. Source: PBMCs, either bulk or a sorted T-cell subset (CD4+, CD8+, memory, or dextramer-sorted; not recorded which), taken 15 days after the yellow fever booster vaccination. These receptors were collected from a man aged 30-40 years who received the YFV17D yellow fever vaccine.

This clonotype appeared many times. V and J are TRBV29-1 and TRBJ2-1; D is unresolved. This CDR3 is 12 amino acids long. Germline V gene lookup returns CDR1 SQVTM and CDR2 ANQGSEA. Trimming cost V 7 bases and J 7 bases, with 14 bases left between them. In DNA form, the CDR3 reads TGCAGCGCTTATATGGTGAGGAATGAGCAGTTCTTC. Translating gives CSAYMVRNEQFF.

This clonotype has a count of ten or more. This chain joins TRBV24-1 and TRBJ2-1; 7 bases match TRBD1. The ends lost 3 bases at V and 10 bases at J; junction bases unmatched: 5. Germline CDR1 KGHDR, CDR2 SFDVKD. CDR3 length: 13 residues. The CDR3 is CATSDPGTAEQFF. The CDR3, as DNA: TGTGCCACCAGTGATCCCGGGACAGCGGAGCAGTTCTTC.

The table lists this clonotype with a few counts. The J gene is TRBJ2-5, the V gene TRBV5-4; the D is unclear. Trimming cost V 4 bases and J 5 bases, with 18 bases left between them. The CDR3 contains 15 residues. The V gene's germline CDR1 is SGHNT and CDR2 YYREEE (reference sequence). As DNA, the CDR3 is TGTGCCAGCAGCCCCGCCCCGACATTCGGCGAGACCCAGTACTTC. Amino acids: CASSPAPTFGETQYF. The variable domain in full, with the rest retrieved from reference TRBV5-4 and TRBJ2-5, is ETGVTQSPTHLIKTRGQQVTLRCSSQSGHNTVSWYQQALGQGPQFIFQYYREEENGRGNFPPRFSGLQFPNYSSELNVNALELDDSALYLCASSPAPTFGETQYFGPGTRLLVL.

This clonotype was recorded many times. The chain uses TRBV15 and TRBJ2-5, with 7 bases lining up with TRBD2. Germline-derived CDR1 and CDR2 are LNHNV and YYDKDF (reference sequence). The CDR3 is 14 residues long. The J segment lost 4 bases and the V segment lost 7 bases, leaving 9 bases of the junction unmatched. The CDR3: CATTLRGSGETQYF. The CDR3, as DNA: TGTGCCACCACGTTGCGCGGGAGTGGAGAGACCCAGTACTTC. The whole variable domain, filled in from reference TRBV15 and TRBJ2-5, reads DAMVIQNPRYQVTQFGKPVTLSCSQTLNHNVMYWYQQKSSQAPKLLFHYYDKDFNNEADTPDNFQSRRPNTSFCFLDIRSPGLGDTAMYLCATTLRGSGETQYFGPGTRLLVL.

This clonotype occurred many times. The chain has TRBV12-3 or TRBV12-4 and TRBJ1-5; 7 positions match TRBD1. This CDR3 region has 14 residues. V gave up 6 bases and J gave up 6 bases; unmatched junction bases: 8. The CDR3 loop reads CASSDREGSQPQHF. For the CDR3, the DNA is TGTGCCAGCAGCGACAGGGAGGGGAGTCAGCCCCAGCATTTT.

CDR3 DNA sequence: TGTGCCAGCAATCCCCCCGGGACTAGCGGGGATGAGACCCAGTACTTC. Translation gives CASNPPGTSGDETQYF. The chain couples TRBV28 to TRBJ2-5; TRBD2 matches at 13 bases. Germline V lookup: CDR1 MDHEN, CDR2 SYDVKM. This CDR3 region has 16 residues. The junction had 10 bases not matched to a gene; V was cut back by 7 bases and J by 5 bases.

This clonotype was counted many times. V usage is TRBV7-9 and J usage is TRBJ1-5; D is uncertain. CDR1 is SEHNR, CDR2 FQNEAQ, per germline (reference sequence). Trimming removed 1 base from V and 6 bases from J, with 13 bases in between. CDR3 length equals 15 residues. CDR3 protein: CASSLGGRRGQPQHF. The CDR3 region has the DNA TGTGCCAGCAGCTTAGGTGGACGGCGGGGTCAGCCCCAGCATTTT.

This chain connects TRBV18 to TRBJ2-2, with TRBD2 as a possible D gene (5 bases). The CDR3 runs to 15 residues. Trimming left V 6 bases short and J 6 bases short, with 17 bases between. CDR1 is KGHSH and CDR2 is LQKENI in the germline V gene. The CDR3 sequence: CASSEGLSPSGELFF. For the CDR3, the DNA is TGTGCCAGCTCCGAAGGACTTTCCCCTTCCGGGGAGCTGTTTTTT.

This clonotype has a count of ten or more. The V and J genes are TRBV7-8 and TRBJ2-7, with a weak D call TRBD1 (5 bases). V shed 5 bases and J shed 6 bases, with 11 bases lying between them. Per germline, CDR1 SGHVS and CDR2 FQNEAQ. The CDR3 consists of 12 residues. The chain's CDR3 is CASSQDRSEQYF. Here the CDR3 DNA reads TGTGCCAGCAGCCAAGACAGATCCGAGCAGTACTTC.

This clonotype occurred many times. Germline and junction disagree at one end, which may indicate a read error. The V call is TRBV7-9, the J call TRBJ2-1; the D gene could be TRBD1 or TRBD2 (5 bases each). Looked up from germline, CDR1 is SEHNR and CDR2 is FQNEAQ (reference sequence). This CDR3 contains 13 residues. The CDR3 region has the DNA TGTGCCAGCAGCTACTACGAGGGGACGGGATCCGATTTC. It is translated as CASSYYEGTGSDF.

This clonotype showed up many times. This chain joins TRBV5-6 and TRBJ2-1, with D unclear. The CDR3 covers 15 residues. Between the trimmed V and J ends, which lost 1 base and 0 bases, there was a span of 8 bases. Germline CDR1 is SGHDT and CDR2 is YYEEEE. The CDR3 sequence: CASSLLRSSYNEQFF. As DNA, the CDR3 is TGTGCCAGCAGCTTGTTGCGTAGCTCCTACAATGAGCAGTTCTTC.

This clonotype has a count of ten or more. The chain is built from TRBV6-1 and TRBJ2-1; no firm D call. The CDR3 has 14 amino acids. Trimming took 6 bases from V and 6 from J, leaving 15 bases between them. The V gene's germline CDR1 is MNHNS and CDR2 SASEGT. DNA of the CDR3: TGTGCCAGCAGCCTCGGGTGGGTAGGCAATGAGCAGTTCTTC. Encoded protein: CASSLGWVGNEQFF.

At least ten counts were recorded for this clonotype. This sequence joins TRBV3-1 and TRBJ2-7, with unresolved D. Per the germline V gene, CDR1 is LGHDT and CDR2 is YNNKEL (reference sequence). Trimming removed 5 bases at V and 5 bases at J, with 7 bases between. The CDR3 runs to 11 residues. As DNA, the CDR3 is TGTGCCAGCAGCAACACCCACGAGCAGTACTTC. Encoded protein: CASSNTHEQYF.

This clonotype was seen at least ten times. This chain links TRBV19 with TRBJ1-4; D not resolved. Per germline, CDR1 LNHDA and CDR2 SQIVND (reference sequence). Trimming stripped 6 bases from V and 0 bases from J, with 14 bases between. The CDR3 has 16 amino acids. In DNA form, the CDR3 reads TGTGCCAGTAGGAGGTCGGCCCCTGCAACTAATGAAAAACTGTTTTTT. Amino acid sequence: CASRRSAPATNEKLFF.

At least ten counts were recorded for this clonotype. The V call is TRBV28, the J call TRBJ1-1; TRBD1 is a possible D gene (6 bases). CDR3 size: 11 residues. Per germline, CDR1 MDHEN and CDR2 SYDVKM. Trimming stripped 6 bases from V and 11 bases from J, with 13 bases between. Written as DNA, the CDR3 is TGTGCCAGCAGCATTAACAGGGATGCTTTCTTT. It yields the protein CASSINRDAFF.

This clonotype was observed at least ten times. The V and J genes are TRBV20-1 and TRBJ2-1; 13 bases match TRBD2. This CDR3 spans 16 amino acids. Germline trimming cut 5 bases from V and 9 bases from J; bases unmatched to any gene: 13. Germline V gene lookup returns CDR1 DFQATT and CDR2 SNEGSKA (reference sequence). CDR3: CSARRTSGRAMGEQFF. Here the CDR3 DNA reads TGCAGTGCTCGACGGACTAGCGGGAGAGCGATGGGTGAGCAGTTCTTC.

This clonotype was seen repeatedly, ten times or more. In DNA, the CDR3 is TGTGCCAGCAGAGGTAGCGGGAGGGCCCATACGCAGTATTTT. Translating gives CASRGSGRAHTQYF. V gene TRBV12-3 or TRBV12-4 combines with J gene TRBJ2-3; 11 bases line up with TRBD2. The ends lost 6 bases at V and 7 bases at J; junction bases unmatched: 6. This CDR3 is 14 amino acids long.

This clonotype was observed many times. Written as DNA, the CDR3 is TGCAGTGCAACGAAACAGGGGTGGGAGTACTTC. Encoded protein: CSATKQGWEYF. This chain uses TRBV20-1 with TRBJ2-7; TRBD1 matches at 7 bases. Per the germline V gene, CDR1 is DFQATT and CDR2 is SNEGSKA (reference sequence). V lost 6 bases to trimming and J lost 11 bases; unmatched junction nucleotides: 10. The CDR3 spans 11 residues.

This clonotype was seen only a few times. This may stem from a read error, because a much larger clone lies one nucleotide away. The genes are TRBV20-1 and TRBJ1-1; the match to TRBD1 covers 7 bases. Germline-derived CDR1 and CDR2 are DFQATT and SNEGSKA (reference sequence). The CDR3 runs 12 residues. The V segment lost 4 bases and the J segment 4 bases; nucleotides outside the gene matches: 3. Here the CDR3 reads CSATGQLTEAFF. Here the CDR3 DNA reads TGCAGTGCTACGGGACAGCTCACTGAAGCTTTCTTT.